This TCR beta chain was documented in a study of T-cell reconstitution after alpha-beta-depleted transplantation in children. This sample's TCRbeta library carried unique molecular identifier barcodes. TCRdb analysed the PCR reads with MiXCR anew, one entry per CDR3 protein. The sample contains a few hundred thousand distinct CDR3 sequences, around 13% of which appear only once. CDR1 and CDR2 from the germline V gene are MNHNS and SASEGT. This CDR3 is built from 15 residues. This clonotype was observed many times. The junction does not match germline at one end; this may be a read error. The chain recombines TRBV6-1 with TRBJ2-7; 9 bases match TRBD1. Here the sequenced sample was PBMCs from the stem cell graft donor, taken from the stem cell graft. The receptor's source is a human donor who donated a stem cell graft to a child with combined immunodeficiency. The CDR3 loop is CASSRTGQGYYERYF. CDR3 bases: TGTGCCAGCAGTAGAACGGGACAGGGATACTACGAGCGGTACTTC.